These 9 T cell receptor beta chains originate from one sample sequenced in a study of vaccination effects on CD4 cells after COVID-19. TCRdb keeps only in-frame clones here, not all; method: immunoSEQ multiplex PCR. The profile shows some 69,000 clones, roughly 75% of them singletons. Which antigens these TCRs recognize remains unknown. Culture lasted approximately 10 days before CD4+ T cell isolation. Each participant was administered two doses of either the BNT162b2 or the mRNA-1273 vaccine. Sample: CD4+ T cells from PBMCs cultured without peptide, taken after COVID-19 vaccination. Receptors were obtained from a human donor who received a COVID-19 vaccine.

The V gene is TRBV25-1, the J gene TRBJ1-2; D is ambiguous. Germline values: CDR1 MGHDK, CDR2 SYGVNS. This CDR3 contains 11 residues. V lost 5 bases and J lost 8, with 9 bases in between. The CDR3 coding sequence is TGTGCCAGCAGTTCCGGGATCGGCTACACCTTC. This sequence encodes CASSSGIGYTF.

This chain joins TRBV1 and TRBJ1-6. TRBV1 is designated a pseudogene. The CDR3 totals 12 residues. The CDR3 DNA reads TGCACCAGCAGCCAAAGGGATTCACCCCTCCACTTT. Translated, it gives CTSSQRDSPLHF.

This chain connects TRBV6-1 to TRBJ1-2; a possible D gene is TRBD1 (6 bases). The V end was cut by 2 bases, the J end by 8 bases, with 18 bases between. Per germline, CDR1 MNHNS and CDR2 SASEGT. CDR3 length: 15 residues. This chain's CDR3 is CASSEPRGPLEGYTF. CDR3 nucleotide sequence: TGTGCCAGCAGTGAACCCCGGGGGCCTTTGGAGGGCTACACCTTC.

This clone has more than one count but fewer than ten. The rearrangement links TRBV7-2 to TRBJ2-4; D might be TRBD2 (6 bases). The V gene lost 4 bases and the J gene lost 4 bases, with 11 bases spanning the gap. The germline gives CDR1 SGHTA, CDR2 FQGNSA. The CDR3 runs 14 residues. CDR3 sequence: CASSSGGLKNIQYF. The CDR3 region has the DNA TGTGCCAGCAGCTCTGGGGGGTTGAAAAACATTCAGTACTTC.

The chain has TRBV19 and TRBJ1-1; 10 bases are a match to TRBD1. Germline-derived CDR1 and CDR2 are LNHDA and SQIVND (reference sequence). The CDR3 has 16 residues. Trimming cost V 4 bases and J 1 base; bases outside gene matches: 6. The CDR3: CASSRTGGASNTEAFF. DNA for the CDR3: TGTGCCAGTAGTAGGACAGGGGGAGCCTCGAACACTGAAGCTTTCTTT.

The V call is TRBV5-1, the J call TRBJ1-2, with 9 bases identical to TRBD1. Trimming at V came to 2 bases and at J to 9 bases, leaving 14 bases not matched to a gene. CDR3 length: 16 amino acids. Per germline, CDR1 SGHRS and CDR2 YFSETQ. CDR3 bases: TGCGCCAGCAGCTTCGAGGGACAGGGTTTGGGCAGGCGCTACACCTTC. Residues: CASSFEGQGLGRRYTF.

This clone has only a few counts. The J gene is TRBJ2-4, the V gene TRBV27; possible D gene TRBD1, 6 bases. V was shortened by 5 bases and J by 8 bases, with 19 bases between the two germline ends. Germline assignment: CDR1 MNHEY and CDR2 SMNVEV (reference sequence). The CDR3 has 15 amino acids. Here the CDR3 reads CASSPGDHQSDIQYF. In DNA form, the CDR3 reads TGTGCCAGCAGTCCAGGGGACCATCAGAGCGACATTCAGTACTTC.

CDR3 sequence reads: CASSYGSGGFQETQYF. The CDR3, as DNA: TGTGCCAGCAGTTACGGTAGCGGGGGGTTTCAAGAGACCCAGTACTTC. V is TRBV6-5 and J is TRBJ2-5; 10 nucleotides match TRBD2. The CDR3 covers 16 residues. Germline V gives CDR1 MNHEY, CDR2 SVGAGI. Unmatched junction bases numbered 5, after V lost 2 bases and J lost 2 bases.

The CDR3 reads CASSTFYEPNPTIYF. The CDR3 bases are TGTGCCAGTAGTACCTTCTACGAACCCAACCCTACCATATATTTT. The V call is TRBV19, the J call TRBJ1-3; no clear D gene. Germline CDR1 reads LNHDA; CDR2 reads SQIVND (reference sequence). The CDR3 spans 15 residues. The germline V and J ends were trimmed by 4 bases and 10 bases, with 20 bases remaining between them.